This T cell receptor (beta chain) was captured by sequencing in a study of PD-L1 blockade in urothelial cancer. Study details: Patients with male sex and bladder-origin urothelial cancer accounted for about 85% of the roughly 30 enrolled. Prior chemotherapy in patients spanned 0 to 3 regimens. At 3 weeks after treatment start (second dose) and again at 6 weeks, blood was analyzed. A median of 141,255 T cells was found in the blood samples.

The count of this clone is one. The assay was immunoSEQ multiplex PCR, and TCRdb's table has in-frame clones only and misses some. The top ten clones hold over 1.5% of a sample with about 120,000 clones, about 89% of them seen once. The time point was: peripheral blood 6 weeks after treatment start. CDR3 size: 16 residues. CDR1 SGHAT and CDR2 FQNNGV come from the germline V gene. V lost 5 bases to trimming and J lost 1 base; unmatched junction nucleotides: 5. This chain links TRBV11-2 with TRBJ2-6, with 7 bases matching TRBD1. Sequencing was performed on PBMCs, taken around atezolizumab (anti-PD-L1) treatment. This TCR derives from a man aged 55 to 70 with urothelial cancer. CDR3 residues: CASSPDRSSGANVLTF. The DNA of the CDR3 is TGTGCCAGCAGCCCGGACAGGTCTTCTGGGGCCAACGTCCTGACTTTC.